Listed below are T cell receptor beta chains from one sample, sequenced in a study of T cell changes during pregnancy in multiple sclerosis. Profiled with immunoSEQ multiplex PCR; TCRdb holds only in-frame clones, not every one. Altogether 50,000 or so clones are present, nearly 95% being singletons, with the ten largest covering approximately 0.29%. Sequenced material: CD4+ T cells from peripheral blood mononuclear cells, taken in the second trimester of pregnancy. The receptors stem from a female donor with multiple sclerosis, enrolled in a pregnancy study. The conserved cysteine and the conserved F or W are not part of the CDR3 here.

v_call cdr3_aa
TRBV27 ASRGATGGKGSSYNEQF
TRBV5-5 ASSYVSGTGELF
TRBV30 AWETGNYGYT
TRBV2 ASSDGQTRNTIY
TRBV5-4 ASSLEAFYGYT
TRBV7-3 ASSSITGSGANVLT
TRBV5-8 ASSQGPGGQPQH
TRBV6-6 ASSYVRGGTNEKLF
TRBV6-6 ASSYSAGGADTQY
TRBV9 ASSVGGNQETQY
TRBV7-9 ASSPSLSSSYEQY
TRBV18 ASSRTGNSRGELF
TRBV15 ATSRGGMNTEAF
TRBV2 ASSEGHTEAF
TRBV7-2 ASSLLNRDQPQH
TRBV7-9 ASSSQGGTGELF
TRBV4-2 ASSPLGGNYGYT
TRBV9 ASSVAYQEETQY
TRBV5-1 ASSLASGGLYEQY
TRBV7-9 ASSLARPSGADTQY
TRBV29-1 SVESPGLKETQY
TRBV29-1 SVEEVGGGDTEAF
TRBV7-3 ASSLTGGRETQY
TRBV27 ASRTRTELSSTDTQY
TRBV5-6 ASSPLKATGYNSPLH
TRBV6-1 ASTWTGVNEKLF
TRBV2 ASREGSTGGAKNIQY
TRBV19 ASSMQGEIYEQY
TRBV11-2 ASSATGGRKIYGYT
TRBV6-1 ASTFPRDISYEQY
TRBV6-6 ASSFTHRGTREQY
TRBV7-9 ASSSQGNTEAF
TRBV9 ASSEWGGSETQY
TRBV27 ASSLSPYEETQY
TRBV4-1 ASSRTGTSGYSVYEQF
TRBV7-9 ASSPQSNEQF
TRBV7-2 ASSLDRPTEQF
TRBV9 ASSVAGTTYEQY
TRBV5-1 ASSLGGLFTEAF
TRBV28 ASSPPPSGRHEQF
TRBV6-6 ASSYSPAYYGYT
TRBV5-4 ASSLYQETQY
TRBV6-5 ASSWDRNTEAF
TRBV10-2 ASSGRIPGVQPQH
TRBV30 AWSVLRQDQPQH
TRBV6-5 ASSYPGIHEQF
TRBV19 ASSMGQGKAF
TRBV30 AWKKGLAGKGESGELF
TRBV18 ASSREQNQPQH
TRBV19 ASSFGTDLFSYNSPLH
TRBV7-8 ASSLRREYSNQPQH
TRBV4-1 ASSQVIGQKAF
TRBV4-2 ASSQGGVSQREQY
TRBV6-6 ASSGGGAGANVLT
TRBV11-1 ASSPTGVFGYT
TRBV6-1 ASTLAPYTNEQF
TRBV9 ASSASSGGETQY
TRBV7-9 ASSLEGTAGSDTQY
TRBV28 ASTLHTGQGNNEQF